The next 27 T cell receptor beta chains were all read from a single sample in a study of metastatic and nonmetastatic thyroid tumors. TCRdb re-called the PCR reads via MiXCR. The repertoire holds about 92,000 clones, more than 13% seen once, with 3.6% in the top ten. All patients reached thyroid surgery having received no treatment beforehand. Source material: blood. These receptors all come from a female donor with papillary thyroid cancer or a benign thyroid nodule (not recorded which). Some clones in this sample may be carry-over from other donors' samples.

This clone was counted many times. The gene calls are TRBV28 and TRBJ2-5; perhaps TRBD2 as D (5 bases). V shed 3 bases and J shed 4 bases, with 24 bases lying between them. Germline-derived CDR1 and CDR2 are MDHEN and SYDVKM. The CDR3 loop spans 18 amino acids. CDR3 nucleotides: TGTGCCAGCAGTTTCCCCGTTCCCGGAGAGGGAGTGCGAGAGACCCAGTACTTC. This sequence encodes CASSFPVPGEGVRETQYF.

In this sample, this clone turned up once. The CDR3 DNA is TGTGCCAGCAGCTTAGTTGGTAGCGGGAGGGTAGATACGCAGTATTTT. Translation: CASSLVGSGRVDTQYF. The chain carries TRBV7-6 and TRBJ2-3, with 11 positions matching TRBD2. CDR3 length: 16 residues. V trimming: 1 base; J trimming: 5 bases; junction bases outside the gene matches: 5. Looked up from germline, CDR1 is SGHVS and CDR2 is FNYEAQ.

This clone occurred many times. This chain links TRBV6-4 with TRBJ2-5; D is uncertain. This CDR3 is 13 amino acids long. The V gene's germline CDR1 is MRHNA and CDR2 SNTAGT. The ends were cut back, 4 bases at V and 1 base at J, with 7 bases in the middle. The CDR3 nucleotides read TGTGCCAGCAGTGCCGAGCCCCAAGAGACCCAGTACTTC. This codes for CASSAEPQETQYF.

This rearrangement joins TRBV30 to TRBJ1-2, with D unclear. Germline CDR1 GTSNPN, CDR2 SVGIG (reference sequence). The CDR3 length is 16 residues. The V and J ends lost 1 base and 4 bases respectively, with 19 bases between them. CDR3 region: CAWSGLGTIGFYGYTF. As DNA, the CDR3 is TGTGCCTGGAGTGGTCTGGGCACCATAGGGTTCTATGGCTACACCTTC.

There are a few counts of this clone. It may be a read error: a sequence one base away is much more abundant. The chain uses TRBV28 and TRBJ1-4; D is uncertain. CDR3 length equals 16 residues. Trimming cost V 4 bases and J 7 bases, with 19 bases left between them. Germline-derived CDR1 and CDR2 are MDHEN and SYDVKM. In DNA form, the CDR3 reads TGTGCCAGCAGTTCTCCTGGACCCGGCTCGTCTGAAAAACTGTTTTTT. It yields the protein CASSSPGPGSSEKLFF.

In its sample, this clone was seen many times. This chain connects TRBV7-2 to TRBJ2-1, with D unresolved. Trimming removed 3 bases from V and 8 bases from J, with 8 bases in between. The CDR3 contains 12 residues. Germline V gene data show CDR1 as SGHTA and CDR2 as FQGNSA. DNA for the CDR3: TGTGCCAGCAGCTTGTCGAGTTATGAGCAGTTCTTC. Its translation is CASSLSSYEQFF.

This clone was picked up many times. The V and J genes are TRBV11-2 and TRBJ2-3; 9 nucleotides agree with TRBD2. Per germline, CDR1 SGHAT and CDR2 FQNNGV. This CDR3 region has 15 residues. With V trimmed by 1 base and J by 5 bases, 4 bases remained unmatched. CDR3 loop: CASSLGLAVRDTQYF. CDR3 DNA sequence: TGTGCCAGCAGCTTAGGACTAGCGGTGAGAGATACGCAGTATTTT.

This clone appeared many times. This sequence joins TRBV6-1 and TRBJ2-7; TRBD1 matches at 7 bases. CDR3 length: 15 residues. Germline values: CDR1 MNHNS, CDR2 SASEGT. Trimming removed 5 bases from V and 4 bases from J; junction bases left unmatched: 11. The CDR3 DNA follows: TGTGCCAGCAGTTCTTTTCCCGGGACAGTGTACGAGCAGTACTTC. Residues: CASSSFPGTVYEQYF.

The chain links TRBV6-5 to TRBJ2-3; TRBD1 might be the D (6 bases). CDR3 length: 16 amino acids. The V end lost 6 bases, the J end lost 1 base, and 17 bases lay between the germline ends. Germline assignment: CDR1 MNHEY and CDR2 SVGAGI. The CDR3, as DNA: TGTGCCAGCAGCCGTCTACAGGGAAGGGGCACAGATACGCAGTATTTT. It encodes CASSRLQGRGTDTQYF.

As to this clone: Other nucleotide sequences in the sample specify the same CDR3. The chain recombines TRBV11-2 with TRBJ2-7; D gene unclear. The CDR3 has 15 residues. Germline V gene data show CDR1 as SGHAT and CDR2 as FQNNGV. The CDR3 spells CASSSIITSSYEQYV. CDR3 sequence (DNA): TGTGCCAGCAGCTCCATCATTACAAGCTCCTATGAGCAGTACGTC.

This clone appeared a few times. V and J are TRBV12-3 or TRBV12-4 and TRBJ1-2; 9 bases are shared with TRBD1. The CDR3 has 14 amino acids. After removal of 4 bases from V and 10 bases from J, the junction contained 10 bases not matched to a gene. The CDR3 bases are TGTGCCAGCAGTTGGACAGGGGTTGGTGATGACTACACCTTC. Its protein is CASSWTGVGDDYTF.

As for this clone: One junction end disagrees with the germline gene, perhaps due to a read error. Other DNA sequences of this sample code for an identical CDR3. The CDR3 DNA is TGCAGTATTAGGGGGAACTATGGCTACACATTC. This encodes CSIRGNYGYTF. The chain links TRBV20-1 to TRBJ1-2, with a weak D call TRBD1 (6 bases). The CDR3 has 11 amino acids. Germline-derived CDR1 and CDR2 are DFQATT and SNEGSKA (reference sequence).

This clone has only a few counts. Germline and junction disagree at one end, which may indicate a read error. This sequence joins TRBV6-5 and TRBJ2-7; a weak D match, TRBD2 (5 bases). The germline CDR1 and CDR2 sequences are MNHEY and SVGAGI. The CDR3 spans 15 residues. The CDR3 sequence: CASSYSGDIDYEHYF. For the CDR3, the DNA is TGTGCCAGCAGTTACTCGGGAGACATAGACTACGAGCACTACTTC.

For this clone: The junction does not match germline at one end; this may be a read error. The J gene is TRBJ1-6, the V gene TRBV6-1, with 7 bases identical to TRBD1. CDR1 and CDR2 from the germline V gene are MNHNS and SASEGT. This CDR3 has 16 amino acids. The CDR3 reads CAIRGTEISYNSPPHF. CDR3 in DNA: TGTGCCATCAGGGGGACGGAAATCTCCTATAATTCACCCCCCCACTTT.

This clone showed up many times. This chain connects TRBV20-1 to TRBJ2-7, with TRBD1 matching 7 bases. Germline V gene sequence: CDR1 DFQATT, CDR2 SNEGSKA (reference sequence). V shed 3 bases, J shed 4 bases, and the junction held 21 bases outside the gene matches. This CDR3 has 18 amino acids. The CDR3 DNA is TGCAGTGCTAGGCCCCAATTAAGACAGGGAAGGTTGTGGTACGAGCAGTACTTC. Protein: CSARPQLRQGRLWYEQYF.

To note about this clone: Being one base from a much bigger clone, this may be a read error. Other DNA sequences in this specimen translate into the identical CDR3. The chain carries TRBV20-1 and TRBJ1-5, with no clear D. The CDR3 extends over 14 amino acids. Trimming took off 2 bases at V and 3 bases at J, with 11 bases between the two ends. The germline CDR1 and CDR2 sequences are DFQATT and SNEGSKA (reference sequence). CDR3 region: CSARIRVNNQPQHF. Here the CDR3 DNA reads TGCAGTGCTAGAATACGGGTCAACAATCAGCCCCAGCATTTT.

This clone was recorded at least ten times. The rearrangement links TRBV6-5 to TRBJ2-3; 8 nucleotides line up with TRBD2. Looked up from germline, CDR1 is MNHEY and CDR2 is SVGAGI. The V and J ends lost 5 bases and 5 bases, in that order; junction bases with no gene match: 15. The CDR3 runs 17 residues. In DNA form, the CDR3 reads TGTGCCAGCAGTACGCACCTAGCGGGCAGGGTAGGAGATACGCAGTATTTT. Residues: CASSTHLAGRVGDTQYF.

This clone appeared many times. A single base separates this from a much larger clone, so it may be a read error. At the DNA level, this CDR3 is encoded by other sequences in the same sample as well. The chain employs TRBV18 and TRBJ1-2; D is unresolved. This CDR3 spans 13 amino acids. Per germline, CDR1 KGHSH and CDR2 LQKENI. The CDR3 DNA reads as TGTGCCAGCTCACCACTGAGAAACTATGGCTATACCTTC. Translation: CASSPLRNYGYTF.

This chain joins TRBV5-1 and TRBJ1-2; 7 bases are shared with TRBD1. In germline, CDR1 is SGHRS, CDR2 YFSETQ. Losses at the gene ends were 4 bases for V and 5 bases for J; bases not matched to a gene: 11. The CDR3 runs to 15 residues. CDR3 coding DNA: TGCGCCAGCAGCCTGGCTCCCGGACAGGCGTATGGCTACACCTTC. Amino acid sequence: CASSLAPGQAYGYTF.

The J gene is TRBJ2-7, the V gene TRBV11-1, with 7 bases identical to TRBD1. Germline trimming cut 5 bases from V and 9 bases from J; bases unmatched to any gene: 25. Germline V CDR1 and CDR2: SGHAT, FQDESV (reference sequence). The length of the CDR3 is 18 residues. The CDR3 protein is CASSRSGDPGQSGDGQYF. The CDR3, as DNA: TGTGCCAGCAGCCGGTCGGGTGACCCGGGACAGTCAGGGGACGGGCAGTACTTC.

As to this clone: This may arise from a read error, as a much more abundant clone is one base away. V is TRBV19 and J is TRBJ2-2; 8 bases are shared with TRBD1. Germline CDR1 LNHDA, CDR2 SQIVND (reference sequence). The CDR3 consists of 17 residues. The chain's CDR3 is CALLGGQGLPNTGELFF. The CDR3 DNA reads TGTGCACTCCTTGGTGGACAGGGCCTTCCGAACACCGGGGAGCTGTTTTTT.

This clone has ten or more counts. The CDR3 bases are TGCAGTGCTAGATCCCCGCCCGAGACAGGGCCCACTGAAGCTTTCTTT. Its protein is CSARSPPETGPTEAFF. The rearrangement joins TRBV20-1 to TRBJ1-1; 7 nucleotides match TRBD1. Germline V lookup: CDR1 DFQATT, CDR2 SNEGSKA (reference sequence). The CDR3 length is 16 residues. V dropped 2 bases and J dropped 4; count of bases not matched to a gene: 13.

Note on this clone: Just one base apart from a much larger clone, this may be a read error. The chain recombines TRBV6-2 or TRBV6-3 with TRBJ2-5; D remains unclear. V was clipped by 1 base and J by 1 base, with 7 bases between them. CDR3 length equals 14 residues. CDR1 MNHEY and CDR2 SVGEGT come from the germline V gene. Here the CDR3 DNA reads TGTGCCAGCAGTTACTTCGGTACCCAAGAGACCCAGTACTTC. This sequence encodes CASSYFGTQETQYF.

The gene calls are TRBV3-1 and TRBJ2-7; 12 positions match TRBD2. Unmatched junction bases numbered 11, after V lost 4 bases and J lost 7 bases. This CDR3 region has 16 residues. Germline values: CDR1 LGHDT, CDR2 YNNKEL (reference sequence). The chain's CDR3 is CASSLANLAGGQEQYF. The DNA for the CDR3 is TGTGCCAGCAGCCTCGCCAATCTAGCGGGAGGGCAGGAGCAGTACTTC.

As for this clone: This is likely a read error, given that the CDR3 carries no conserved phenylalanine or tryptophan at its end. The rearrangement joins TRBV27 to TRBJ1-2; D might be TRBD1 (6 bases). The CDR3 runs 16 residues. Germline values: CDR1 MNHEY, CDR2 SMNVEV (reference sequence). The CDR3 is CASSLNGGQGFYCYTL. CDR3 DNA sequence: TGTGCCAGCAGTTTAAACGGGGGGCAAGGCTTCTATTGCTACACCCTC.

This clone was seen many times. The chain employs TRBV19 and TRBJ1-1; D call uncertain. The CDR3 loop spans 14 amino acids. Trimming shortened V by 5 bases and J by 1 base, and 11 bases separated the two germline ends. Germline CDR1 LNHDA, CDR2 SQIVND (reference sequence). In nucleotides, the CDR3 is TGTGCCAGTAGTCTGGGCAGAACGAACACTGAAGCTTTCTTT. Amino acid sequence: CASSLGRTNTEAFF.

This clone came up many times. CDR3 DNA: TGCGCCAGCAGCGACAGGCCGAACACTGAAGCTTTCTTT. Translated: CASSDRPNTEAFF. The chain employs TRBV4-1 and TRBJ1-1, with D tentatively TRBD1 (6 bases). Germline loops: CDR1 MGHRA, CDR2 YSYEKL. V lost 5 bases, J lost 1 base, and 8 bases lay in between. This CDR3 has 13 amino acids.